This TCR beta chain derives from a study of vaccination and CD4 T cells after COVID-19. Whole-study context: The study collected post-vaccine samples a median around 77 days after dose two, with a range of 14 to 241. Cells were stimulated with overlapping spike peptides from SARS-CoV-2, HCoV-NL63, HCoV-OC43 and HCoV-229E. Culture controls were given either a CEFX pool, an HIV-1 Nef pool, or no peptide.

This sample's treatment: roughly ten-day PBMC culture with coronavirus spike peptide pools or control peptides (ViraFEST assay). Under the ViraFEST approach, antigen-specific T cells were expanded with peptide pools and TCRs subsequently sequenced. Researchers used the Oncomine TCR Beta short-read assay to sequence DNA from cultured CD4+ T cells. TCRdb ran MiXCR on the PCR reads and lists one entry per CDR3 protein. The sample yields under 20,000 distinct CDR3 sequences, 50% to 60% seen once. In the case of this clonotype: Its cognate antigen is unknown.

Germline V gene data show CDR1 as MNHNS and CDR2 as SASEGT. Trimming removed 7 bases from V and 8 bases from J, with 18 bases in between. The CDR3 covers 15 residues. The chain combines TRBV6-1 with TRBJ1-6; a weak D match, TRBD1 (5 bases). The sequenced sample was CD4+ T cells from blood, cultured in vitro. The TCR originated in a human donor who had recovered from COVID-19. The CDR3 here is CASKGPGKKYSPLHF. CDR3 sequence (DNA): TGTGCCAGCAAGGGGCCGGGAAAAAAGTATTCACCCCTCCACTTT.